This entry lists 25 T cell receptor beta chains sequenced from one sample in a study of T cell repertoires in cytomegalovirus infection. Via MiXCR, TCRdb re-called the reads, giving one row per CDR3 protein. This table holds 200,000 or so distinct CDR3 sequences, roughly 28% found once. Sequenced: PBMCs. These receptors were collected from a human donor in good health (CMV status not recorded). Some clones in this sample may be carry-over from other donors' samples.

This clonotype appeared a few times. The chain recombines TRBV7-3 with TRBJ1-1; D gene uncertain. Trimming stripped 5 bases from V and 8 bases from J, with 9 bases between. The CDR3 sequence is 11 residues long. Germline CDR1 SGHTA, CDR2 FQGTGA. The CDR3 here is CASSQVLEAFF. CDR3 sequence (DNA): TGTGCCAGCAGCCAGGTCTTGGAAGCTTTCTTT.

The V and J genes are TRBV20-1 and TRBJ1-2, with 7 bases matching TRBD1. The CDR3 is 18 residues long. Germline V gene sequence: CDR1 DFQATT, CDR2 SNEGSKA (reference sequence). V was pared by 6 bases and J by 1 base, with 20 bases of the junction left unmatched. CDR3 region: CSAPLRRGQFLHNYGYTF. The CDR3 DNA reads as TGCAGTGCGCCCCTCCGGAGGGGGCAATTTCTACATAACTATGGCTACACCTTC.

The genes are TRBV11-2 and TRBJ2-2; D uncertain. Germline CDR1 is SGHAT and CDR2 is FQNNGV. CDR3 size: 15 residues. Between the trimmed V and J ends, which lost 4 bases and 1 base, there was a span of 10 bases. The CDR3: CASSYGRLNTGELFF. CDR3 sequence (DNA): TGTGCCAGCAGCTACGGACGGCTGAACACCGGGGAGCTGTTTTTT.

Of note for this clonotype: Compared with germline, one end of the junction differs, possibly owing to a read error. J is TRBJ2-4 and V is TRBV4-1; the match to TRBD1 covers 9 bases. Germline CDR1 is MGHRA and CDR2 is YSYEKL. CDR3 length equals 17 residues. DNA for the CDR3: TGTGCCAGCAGCCAACCGTCCGGACAGGGGGCCAAAAACATTCAGTACTTC. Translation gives CASSQPSGQGAKNIQYF.

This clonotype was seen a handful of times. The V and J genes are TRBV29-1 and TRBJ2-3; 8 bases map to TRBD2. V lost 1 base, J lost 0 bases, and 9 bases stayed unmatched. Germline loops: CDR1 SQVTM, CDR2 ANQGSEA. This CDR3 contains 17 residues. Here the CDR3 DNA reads TGCAGCGTTGAAGGCGGGGGACTAGGCCCTAGCACAGATACGCAGTATTTT. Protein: CSVEGGGLGPSTDTQYF.

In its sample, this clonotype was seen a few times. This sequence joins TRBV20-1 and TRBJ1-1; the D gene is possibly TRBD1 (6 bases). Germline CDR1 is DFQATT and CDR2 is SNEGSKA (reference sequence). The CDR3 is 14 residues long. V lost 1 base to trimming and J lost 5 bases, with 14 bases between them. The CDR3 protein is CSARGLGGVTEAFF. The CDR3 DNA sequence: TGCAGTGCTAGAGGTCTGGGGGGCGTGACTGAAGCTTTCTTT.

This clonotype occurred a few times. CDR3 amino acids: CASSYSFRDIYGYTF. CDR3 coding DNA: TGTGCCAGCAGTTACTCGTTCCGGGACATCTATGGCTACACCTTC. The J gene is TRBJ1-2, the V gene TRBV6-5; possible D gene TRBD1, 6 bases. This CDR3 contains 15 residues. Germline CDR1 and CDR2: MNHEY and SVGAGI. V lost 0 bases and J lost 4, with 12 bases in between.

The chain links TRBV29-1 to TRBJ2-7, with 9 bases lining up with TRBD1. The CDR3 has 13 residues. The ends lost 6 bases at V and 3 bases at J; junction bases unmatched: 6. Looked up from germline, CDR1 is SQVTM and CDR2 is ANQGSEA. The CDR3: CSVGTGLGYEQYF. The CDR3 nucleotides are TGCAGCGTCGGGACAGGGTTAGGCTACGAGCAGTACTTC.

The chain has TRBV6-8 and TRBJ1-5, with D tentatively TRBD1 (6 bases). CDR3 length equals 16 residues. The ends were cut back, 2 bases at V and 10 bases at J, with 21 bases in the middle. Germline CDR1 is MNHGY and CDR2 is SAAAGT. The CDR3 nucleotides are TGTGCCAGCAGTTACCTTACGTCAGGGGAAATGGGCCCCCAGCATTTT. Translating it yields CASSYLTSGEMGPQHF.

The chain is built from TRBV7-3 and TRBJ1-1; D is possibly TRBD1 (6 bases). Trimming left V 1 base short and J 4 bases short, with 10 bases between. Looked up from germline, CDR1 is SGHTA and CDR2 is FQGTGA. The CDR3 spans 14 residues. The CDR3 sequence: CASSLRYRATEAFF. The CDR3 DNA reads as TGTGCCAGCAGCTTAAGGTACAGGGCCACTGAAGCTTTCTTT.

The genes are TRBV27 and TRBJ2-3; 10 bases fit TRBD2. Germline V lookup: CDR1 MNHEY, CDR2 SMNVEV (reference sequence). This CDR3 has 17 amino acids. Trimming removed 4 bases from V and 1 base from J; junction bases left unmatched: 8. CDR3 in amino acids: CASSSRIAGGRTDTQYF. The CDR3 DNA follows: TGTGCCAGCAGTTCCCGAATAGCGGGGGGACGCACAGATACGCAGTATTTT.

CDR3 in amino acids: CASSPDRIQETQYF. CDR3 bases: TGTGCCAGCAGCCCCGACAGAATCCAAGAGACCCAGTACTTC. This chain connects TRBV12-3 or TRBV12-4 to TRBJ2-5; TRBD1 might be the D (5 bases). The V end lost 6 bases, the J end lost 1 base, and 12 bases lay between the germline ends. This CDR3 has 14 residues.

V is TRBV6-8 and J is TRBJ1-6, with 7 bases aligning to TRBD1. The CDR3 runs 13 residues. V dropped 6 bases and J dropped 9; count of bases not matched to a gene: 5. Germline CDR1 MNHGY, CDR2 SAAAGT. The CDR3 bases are TGTGCCAGCAGGCGGGACAGAACTTCACCCCTCCACTTT. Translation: CASRRDRTSPLHF.

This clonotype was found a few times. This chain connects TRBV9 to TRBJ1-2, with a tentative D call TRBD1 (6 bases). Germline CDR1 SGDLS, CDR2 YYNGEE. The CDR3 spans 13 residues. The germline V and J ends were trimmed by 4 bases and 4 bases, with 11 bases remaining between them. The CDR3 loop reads CASSSGQLYGYTF. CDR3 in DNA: TGTGCCAGCAGCTCAGGACAGCTCTATGGCTACACCTTC.

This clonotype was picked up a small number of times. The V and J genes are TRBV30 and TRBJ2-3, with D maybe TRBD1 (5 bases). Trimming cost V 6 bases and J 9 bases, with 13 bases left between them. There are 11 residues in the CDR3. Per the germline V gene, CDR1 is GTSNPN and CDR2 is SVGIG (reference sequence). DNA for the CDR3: TGTGCCTGCGTAGGGGCAAGGACGCAGTATTTT. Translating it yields CACVGARTQYF.

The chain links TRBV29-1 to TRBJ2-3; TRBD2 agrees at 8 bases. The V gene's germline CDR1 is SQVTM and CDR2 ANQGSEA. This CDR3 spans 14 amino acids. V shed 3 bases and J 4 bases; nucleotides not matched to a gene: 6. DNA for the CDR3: TGCAGCGTTGATTGGCGGGGGGCCCCAGATACGCAGTATTTT. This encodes CSVDWRGAPDTQYF.

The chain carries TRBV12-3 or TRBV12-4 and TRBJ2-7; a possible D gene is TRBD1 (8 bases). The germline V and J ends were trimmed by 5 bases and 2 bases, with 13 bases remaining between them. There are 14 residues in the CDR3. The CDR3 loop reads CASSTGGEPYEQYF. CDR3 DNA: TGTGCCAGCAGTACAGGGGGGGAGCCCTACGAGCAGTACTTC.

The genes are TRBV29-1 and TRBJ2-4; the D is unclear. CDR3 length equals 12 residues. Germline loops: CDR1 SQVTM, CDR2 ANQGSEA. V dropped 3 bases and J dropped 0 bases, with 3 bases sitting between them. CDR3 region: CSVDLAKNIQYF. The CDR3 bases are TGCAGCGTTGATTTAGCCAAAAACATTCAGTACTTC. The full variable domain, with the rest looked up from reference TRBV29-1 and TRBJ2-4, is SAVISQKPSRDICQRGTSLTIQCQVDSQVTMMFWYRQQPGQSLTLIATANQGSEATYESGFVIDKFPISRPNLTFSTLTVSNMSPEDSSIYLCSVDLAKNIQYFGAGTRLSVL.

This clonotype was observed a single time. The CDR3 reads CASSPGGDQETQYF. CDR3 DNA: TGTGCCAGCAGCCCGGGAGGGGACCAAGAGACCCAGTACTTC. This sequence joins TRBV27 and TRBJ2-5; 8 bases line up with TRBD2. V lost 6 bases to trimming and J lost 0 bases; unmatched junction nucleotides: 3. From germline, CDR1 is MNHEY and CDR2 SMNVEV (reference sequence). This CDR3 region has 14 residues.

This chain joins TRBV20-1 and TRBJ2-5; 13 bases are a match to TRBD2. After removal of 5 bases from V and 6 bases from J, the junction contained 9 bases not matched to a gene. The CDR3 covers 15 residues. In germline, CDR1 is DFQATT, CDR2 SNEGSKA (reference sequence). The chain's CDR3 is CSAGRLAGGLKTQYF. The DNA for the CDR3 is TGCAGTGCTGGTCGACTAGCGGGGGGCCTGAAGACCCAGTACTTC.

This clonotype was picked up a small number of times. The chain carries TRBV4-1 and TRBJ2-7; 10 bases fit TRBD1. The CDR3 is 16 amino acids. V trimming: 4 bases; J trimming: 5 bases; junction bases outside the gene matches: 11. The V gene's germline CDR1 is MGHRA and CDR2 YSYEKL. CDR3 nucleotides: TGCGCCAGCAGCCGAGCTTGGGGACAGGGGATCAACGAGCAGTACTTC. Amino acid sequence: CASSRAWGQGINEQYF.

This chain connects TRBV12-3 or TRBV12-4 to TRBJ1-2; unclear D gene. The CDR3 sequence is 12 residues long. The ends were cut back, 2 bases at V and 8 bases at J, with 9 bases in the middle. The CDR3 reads CASSLRSGGYTF. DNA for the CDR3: TGTGCCAGCAGTTTACGATCTGGGGGCTACACCTTC.

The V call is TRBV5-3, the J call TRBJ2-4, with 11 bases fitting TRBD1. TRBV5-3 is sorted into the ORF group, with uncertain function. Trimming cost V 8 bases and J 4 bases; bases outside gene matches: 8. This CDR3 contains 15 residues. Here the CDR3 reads CASSPGQGGKNIQYF. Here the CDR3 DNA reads TGTGCCAGCAGCCCGGGACAGGGGGGAAAAAACATTCAGTACTTC.

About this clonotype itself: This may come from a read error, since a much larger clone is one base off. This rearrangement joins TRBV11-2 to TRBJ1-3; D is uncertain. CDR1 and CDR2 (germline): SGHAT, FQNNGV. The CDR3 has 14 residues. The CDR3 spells CASSGGVPGYTIYF. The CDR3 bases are TGTGCCAGCAGCGGCGGGGTTCCTGGATACACCATATATTTT.

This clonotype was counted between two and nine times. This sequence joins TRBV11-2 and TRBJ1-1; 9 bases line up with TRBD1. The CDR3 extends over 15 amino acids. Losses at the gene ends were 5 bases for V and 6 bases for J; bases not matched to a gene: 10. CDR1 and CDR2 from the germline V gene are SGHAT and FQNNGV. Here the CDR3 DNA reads TGTGCCAGCAGCCAGGACAGGGGTTGGGAGGCTGAAGCTTTCTTT. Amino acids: CASSQDRGWEAEAFF.